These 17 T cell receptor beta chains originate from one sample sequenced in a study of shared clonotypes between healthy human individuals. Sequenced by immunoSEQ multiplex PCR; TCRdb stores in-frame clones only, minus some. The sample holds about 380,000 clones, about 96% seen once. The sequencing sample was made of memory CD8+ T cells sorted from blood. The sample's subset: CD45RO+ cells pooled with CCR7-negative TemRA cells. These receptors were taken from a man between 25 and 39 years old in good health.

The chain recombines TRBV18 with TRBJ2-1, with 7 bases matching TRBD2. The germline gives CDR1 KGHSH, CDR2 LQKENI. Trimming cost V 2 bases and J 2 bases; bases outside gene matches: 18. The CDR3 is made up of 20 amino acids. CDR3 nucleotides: TGTGCCAGCTCACCAGGGGATTATTATTTGACTAGCCGGGCCTACAATGAGCAGTTCTTC. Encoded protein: CASSPGDYYLTSRAYNEQFF.

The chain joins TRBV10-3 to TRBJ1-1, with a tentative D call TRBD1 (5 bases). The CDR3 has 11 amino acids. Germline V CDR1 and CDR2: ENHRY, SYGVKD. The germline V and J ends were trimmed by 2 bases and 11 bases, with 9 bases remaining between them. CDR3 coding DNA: TGTGCCATCAGTGAGACGGGGACGGCTTTCTTT. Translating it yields CAISETGTAFF.

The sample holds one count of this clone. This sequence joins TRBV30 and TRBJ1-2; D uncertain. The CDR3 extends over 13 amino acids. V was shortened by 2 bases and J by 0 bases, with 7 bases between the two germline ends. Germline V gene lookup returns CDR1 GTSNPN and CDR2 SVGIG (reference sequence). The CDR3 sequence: CAWSNTANYGYTF. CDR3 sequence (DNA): TGTGCCTGGAGTAACACGGCTAACTATGGCTACACCTTC.

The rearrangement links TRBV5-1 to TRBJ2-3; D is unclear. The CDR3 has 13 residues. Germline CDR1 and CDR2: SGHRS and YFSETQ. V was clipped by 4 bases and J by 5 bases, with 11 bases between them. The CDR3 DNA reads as TGCGCCAGCAGCATAACCGGTGGAGATACGCAGTATTTT. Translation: CASSITGGDTQYF.

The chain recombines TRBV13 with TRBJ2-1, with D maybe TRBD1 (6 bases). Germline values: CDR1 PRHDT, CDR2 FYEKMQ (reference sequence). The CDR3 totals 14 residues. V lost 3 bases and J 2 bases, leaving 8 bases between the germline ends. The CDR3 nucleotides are TGTGCCAGCAGCTTCGGGACAACCTACAATGAGCAGTTCTTC. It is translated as CASSFGTTYNEQFF. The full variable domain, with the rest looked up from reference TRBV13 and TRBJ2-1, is AAGVIQSPRHLIKEKRETATLKCYPIPRHDTVYWYQQGPGQDPQFLISFYEKMQSDKGSIPDRFSAQQFSDYHSELNMSSLELGDSALYFCASSFGTTYNEQFFGPGTRLTVL.

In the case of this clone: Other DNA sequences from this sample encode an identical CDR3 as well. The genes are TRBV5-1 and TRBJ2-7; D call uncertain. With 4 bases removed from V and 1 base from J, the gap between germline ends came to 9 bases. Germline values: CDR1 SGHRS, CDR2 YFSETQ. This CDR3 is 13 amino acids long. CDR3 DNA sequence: TGCGCCAGCAGCACCCGCACTTCCTACGAGCAGTACTTC. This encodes CASSTRTSYEQYF.

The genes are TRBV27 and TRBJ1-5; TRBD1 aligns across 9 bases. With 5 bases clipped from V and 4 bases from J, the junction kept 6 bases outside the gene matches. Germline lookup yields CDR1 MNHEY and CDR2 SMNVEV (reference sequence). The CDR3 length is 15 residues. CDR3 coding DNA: TGTGCCAGCAGTGCCACACAGGGGGCTAATCAGCCCCAGCATTTT. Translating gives CASSATQGANQPQHF.

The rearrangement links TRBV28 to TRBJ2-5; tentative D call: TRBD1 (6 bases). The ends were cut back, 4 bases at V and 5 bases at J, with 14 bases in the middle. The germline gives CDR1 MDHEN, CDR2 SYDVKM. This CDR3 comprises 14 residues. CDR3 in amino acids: CASSSSQGYETQYF. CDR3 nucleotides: TGTGCCAGCAGTTCCTCCCAGGGGTACGAGACCCAGTACTTC.

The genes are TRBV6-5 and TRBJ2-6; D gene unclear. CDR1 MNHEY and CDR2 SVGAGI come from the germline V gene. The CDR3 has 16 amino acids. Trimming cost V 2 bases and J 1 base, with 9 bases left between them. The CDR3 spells CASSYVAASGANVLTF. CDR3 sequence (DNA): TGTGCCAGCAGTTACGTGGCGGCATCTGGGGCCAACGTCCTGACTTTC.

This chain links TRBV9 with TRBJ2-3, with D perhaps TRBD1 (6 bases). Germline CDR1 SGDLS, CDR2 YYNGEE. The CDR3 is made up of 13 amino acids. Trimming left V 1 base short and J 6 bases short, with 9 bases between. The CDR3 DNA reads TGTGCCAGCAGCGTATCAGGGGCGGATACGCAGTATTTT. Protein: CASSVSGADTQYF.

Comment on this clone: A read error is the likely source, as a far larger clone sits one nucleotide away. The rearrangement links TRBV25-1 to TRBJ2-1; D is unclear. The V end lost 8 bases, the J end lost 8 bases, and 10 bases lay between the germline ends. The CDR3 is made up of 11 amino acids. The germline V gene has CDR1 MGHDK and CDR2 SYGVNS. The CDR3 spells CASSPRDEQFF. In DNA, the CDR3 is TGTGCCAGCTCCCCGAGAGATGAGCAGTTCTTC. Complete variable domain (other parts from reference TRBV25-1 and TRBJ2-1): EADIYQTPRYLVIGTGKKITLECSQTMGHDKMYWYQQDPGMELHLIHYSYGVNSTEKGDLSSESTVSRIRTEHFPLTLESARPSHTSQYLCASSPRDEQFFGPGTRLTVL.

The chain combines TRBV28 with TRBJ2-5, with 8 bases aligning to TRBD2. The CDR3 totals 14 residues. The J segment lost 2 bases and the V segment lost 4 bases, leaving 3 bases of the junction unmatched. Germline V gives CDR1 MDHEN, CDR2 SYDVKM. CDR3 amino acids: CASSSGGAQETQYF. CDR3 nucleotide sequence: TGTGCCAGCAGTTCCGGGGGGGCTCAAGAGACCCAGTACTTC.

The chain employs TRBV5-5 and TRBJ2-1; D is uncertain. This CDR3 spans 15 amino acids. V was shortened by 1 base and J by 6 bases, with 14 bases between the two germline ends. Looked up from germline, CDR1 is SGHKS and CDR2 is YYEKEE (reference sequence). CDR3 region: CASSLPVIGGNEQFF. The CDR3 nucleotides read TGTGCCAGCAGCTTGCCGGTCATAGGCGGCAATGAGCAGTTCTTC.

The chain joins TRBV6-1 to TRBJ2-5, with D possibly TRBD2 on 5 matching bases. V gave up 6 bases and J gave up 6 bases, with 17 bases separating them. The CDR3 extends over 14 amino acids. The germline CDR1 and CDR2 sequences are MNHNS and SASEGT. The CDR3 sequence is CASRMASRGQTQYF. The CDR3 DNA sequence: TGTGCCAGCAGGATGGCTAGCAGAGGCCAGACCCAGTACTTC.

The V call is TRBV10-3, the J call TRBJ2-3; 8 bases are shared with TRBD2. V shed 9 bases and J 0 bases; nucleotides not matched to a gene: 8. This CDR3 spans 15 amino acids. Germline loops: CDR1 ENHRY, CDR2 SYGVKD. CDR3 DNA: TGTGCCATTTTCGTACTAGCGGAGAGCACAGATACGCAGTATTTT. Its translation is CAIFVLAESTDTQYF.

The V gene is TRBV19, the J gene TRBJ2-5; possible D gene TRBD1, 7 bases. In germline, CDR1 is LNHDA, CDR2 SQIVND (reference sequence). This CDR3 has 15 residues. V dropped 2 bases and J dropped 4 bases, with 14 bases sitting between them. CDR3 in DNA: TGTGCCAGTAGTATACTCGGACAGGAGGGAGAGACCCAGTACTTC. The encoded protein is CASSILGQEGETQYF.

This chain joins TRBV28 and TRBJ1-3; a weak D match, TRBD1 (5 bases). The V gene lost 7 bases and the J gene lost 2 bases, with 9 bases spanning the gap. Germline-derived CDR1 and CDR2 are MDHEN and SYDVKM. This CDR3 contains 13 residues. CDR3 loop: CASKRGPGNTIYF. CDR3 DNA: TGTGCCAGCAAGAGGGGTCCTGGAAACACCATATATTTT.